This T cell receptor beta chain came from a study of OX40 agonist ivuxolimab in advanced cancers. Turning to this clone: The antigen is unknown.

General study findings and limits: It was also the case that some nonresponders had low normalized T-cell clonal expansion.

Trimming cost V 3 bases and J 6 bases, with 15 bases left between them. This CDR3 has 15 amino acids. CDR1 is LGHNA, CDR2 YSLEER, per germline. The data were produced by immunoSEQ multiplex PCR, yet TCRdb's version contains in-frame clones alone and is incomplete. The sample contains 90,000 or so clones, around 90% of which appear only once. Patients were ineligible given autoimmune disease history or systemic immunosuppression. The sample here was CD4+ or CD8+ T cells sorted from blood, taken in a trial of the OX40 agonist ivuxolimab. The gene calls are TRBV4-3 and TRBJ1-5; D is undetermined. The sequence came from an adult with an advanced solid tumor such as melanoma, head and neck, liver or kidney cancer. This chain's CDR3 is CASSQSVGGSQPQHF. CDR3 DNA sequence: TGCGCCAGCAGCCAGAGCGTAGGCGGTAGTCAGCCCCAGCATTTT.